The T cell receptor (beta chain) under discussion was sequenced for a study of beta chain features in type 1 diabetes. The authors obtained over 95% purity in all sorted populations. V shed 4 bases and J 3 bases; nucleotides not matched to a gene: 3. This CDR3 region has 15 residues. Germline CDR1 is SGHRS and CDR2 is YFSETQ. As every portion of the isolated RNA was reverse transcribed, the sequencing read expressed TCRB transcripts. Some 3.4 million reads were obtained on average from naive, central memory and regulatory T cell samples. The protocol was immunoSEQ multiplex PCR, while the TCRdb copy is restricted to in-frame clones and leaves out a portion. Counted here are about half a million clones, about 32% occurring once; the ten biggest clones make up about 0.065%.

The J gene is TRBJ2-7, the V gene TRBV5-1; the match to TRBD2 covers 14 bases. Specimen: naive CD4+ T cells from blood. The receptor was isolated from a young man in good health. The CDR3: CASSTGLAGDYEQYF. As DNA, the CDR3 is TGCGCCAGCAGCACGGGACTAGCGGGAGACTACGAGCAGTACTTC.